These 10 T cell receptor beta chains came from one sample sequenced in a study of T cells in Graves' hyperthyroidism and ophthalmopathy. TCR beta CDR3 sequences were amplified from RNA transcripts. The HTBI primer set was used in a first-round RT-PCR of the TCR CDR3. TCRdb re-called the multiplex PCR reads through MiXCR, storing one row per CDR3 protein. Of over 350,000 distinct CDR3 sequences in the sample, 11% to 15% were seen once. Sequencing input: blood. The receptors originated from a middle-aged man with Graves' ophthalmopathy.

This clonotype showed up many times. The chain recombines TRBV12-3 or TRBV12-4 with TRBJ2-3; 8 bases are a match to TRBD1. V gave up 4 bases and J gave up 5 bases; unmatched junction bases: 5. This CDR3 contains 14 residues. CDR3 in amino acids: CASSYGQGIDTQYF. The DNA for the CDR3 is TGTGCCAGCAGTTATGGACAGGGTATAGATACGCAGTATTTT.

The table lists this clonotype with many counts. The J gene is TRBJ2-7, the V gene TRBV5-1, with D unresolved. This CDR3 comprises 13 residues. Per germline, CDR1 SGHRS and CDR2 YFSETQ. V was pared by 3 bases and J by 6 bases, with 13 bases between. Here the CDR3 DNA reads TGCGCCAGCAGCTCTATCCCAGATCGCGAGCAGTACTTC. It is translated as CASSSIPDREQYF.

Ten or more counts support this clonotype. V is TRBV7-9 and J is TRBJ2-2; 11 bases are a match to TRBD2. Germline-derived CDR1 and CDR2 are SEHNR and FQNEAQ (reference sequence). This CDR3 region has 17 residues. With 3 bases clipped from V and 7 bases from J, the junction kept 10 bases outside the gene matches. The CDR3 bases are TGTGCCAGCAGCTTGAGCCCTAGCGGGAGGTTGAACGGGGAGCTGTTTTTT. Translated, it gives CASSLSPSGRLNGELFF.

This clonotype was picked up many times. The chain links TRBV2 to TRBJ1-6; D call uncertain. Germline V gene sequence: CDR1 SNHLY, CDR2 FYNNEI. Trimming removed 7 bases at V and 14 bases at J, with 21 bases between. This CDR3 spans 14 amino acids. CDR3 nucleotides: TGTGCCAGCATTCGCGGAGAGGCAGGTATGGCCCTCCACTTT. The encoded protein is CASIRGEAGMALHF.

This clonotype was detected many times. The chain carries TRBV5-1 and TRBJ2-7; D perhaps matches TRBD2 (6 bases). This CDR3 comprises 14 residues. Between the trimmed V and J ends, which lost 5 bases and 4 bases, there was a span of 16 bases. From germline, CDR1 is SGHRS and CDR2 YFSETQ. CDR3 region: CASSLGRREYEQYF. The CDR3 DNA reads as TGCGCCAGCAGTCTCGGGAGAAGGGAGTACGAGCAGTACTTC.

The rearrangement links TRBV19 to TRBJ2-3; 8 bases map to TRBD2. Germline V CDR1 and CDR2: LNHDA, SQIVND (reference sequence). There are 15 residues in the CDR3. The ends lost 4 bases at V and 2 bases at J; junction bases unmatched: 5. CDR3 in amino acids: CASSTTGGLTDTQYF. CDR3 sequence (DNA): TGTGCCAGTAGTACAACGGGAGGGCTCACAGATACGCAGTATTTT.

The gene calls are TRBV7-2 and TRBJ2-5, with TRBD2 matching 10 bases. From germline, CDR1 is SGHTA and CDR2 FQGNSA. CDR3 size: 18 residues. J gave up 4 bases and V 5 bases, and 16 bases lay outside the gene matches. The chain's CDR3 is CASSRLAGAPRLGETQYF. The CDR3 DNA follows: TGTGCCAGCAGCCGGCTAGCGGGAGCCCCCCGTCTAGGAGAGACCCAGTACTTC.

In this sample, this clonotype turned up many times. The rearrangement uses TRBV20-1 and TRBJ2-7, with 7 positions matching TRBD2. The CDR3 totals 13 residues. Per the germline V gene, CDR1 is DFQATT and CDR2 is SNEGSKA (reference sequence). The V gene end was trimmed by 2 bases and the J gene end by 1 base; junction bases not matched to a gene: 2. For the CDR3, the DNA is TGCAGTGCTAGAACTAGCGCTTCCTACGAGCAGTACTTC. It specifies CSARTSASYEQYF.

This clonotype has a count of ten or more. The chain joins TRBV7-3 to TRBJ2-7, with 8 positions matching TRBD2. The germline V gene has CDR1 SGHTA and CDR2 FQGTGA. This CDR3 has 14 residues. V was pared by 5 bases and J by 5 bases, with 8 bases of the junction left unmatched. As DNA, the CDR3 is TGTGCCAGCAGCGTCGGGAGGGCGCCTGACGAGCAGTACTTC. This codes for CASSVGRAPDEQYF.

At least ten counts were recorded for this clonotype. The chain is built from TRBV12-3 or TRBV12-4 and TRBJ2-2; no clear D gene. Between the trimmed V and J ends, which lost 2 bases and 6 bases, there was a span of 7 bases. The CDR3 totals 13 residues. The CDR3 bases are TGTGCCAGCAGTTTATTTCGGGCCGGGGAGCTGTTTTTT. Translating gives CASSLFRAGELFF.